This is a list of T cell receptor beta chains from one sample in a study of blood T cells in healthy people across ages. TCRdb passed the 5' RACE reads through MiXCR, listing each CDR3 protein once. The table has around 990,000 distinct CDR3 sequences, roughly 24% seen once; the top ten hold approximately 0.7%. These records were also assigned to another study, of T cells of mothers and their children.

The sequenced material came from blood. The receptor set was obtained from a girl aged 2 to 9 in good health. The CDR3 runs from the conserved cysteine through the conserved F or W. The D gene is left open where the match is weak. Where a row states a size, it is once, few, many or the class of an expanded clone; other rows omit it.

TRBD2 TRBJ2-1 few TRBV14 CASSLKTGTSDYNEQFF TGTGCCAGCAGCCTAAAAACCGGGACTAGCGACTACAATGAGCAGTTCTTC
. TRBJ2-7 few TRBV20-1 CSARGRQLYEQYF TGCAGTGCTAGAGGGCGTCAGCTCTACGAGCAGTACTTC
. TRBJ2-7 . TRBV28 CASSYPPYEQYF TGTGCCAGCAGTTATCCGCCCTACGAGCAGTACTTC
TRBD1 TRBJ2-3 few TRBV7-3 CASSSSGGGVADTQYF TGTGCCAGCAGCTCATCAGGGGGCGGTGTTGCAGATACGCAGTATTTT
. TRBJ1-2 . TRBV5-5 CASSLAAALYGYTF TGTGCCAGCAGCTTGGCCGCGGCACTCTATGGCTACACCTTC
TRBD1 TRBJ2-5 . TRBV2 CASSVTGGTGETQYF TGTGCCAGCAGCGTTACAGGGGGAACGGGGGAGACCCAGTACTTC
. TRBJ1-2 once TRBV4-3 CASSRSPTPSYGYTF TGCGCCAGCAGCCGGAGTCCGACCCCGAGCTATGGCTACACCTTC
TRBD2 TRBJ2-7 . TRBV6-6 CASSYDSGVYEQYF TGTGCCAGCAGTTACGATAGCGGGGTCTACGAGCAGTACTTC
. TRBJ2-1 . TRBV7-2 CASSLEALVGEQFF TGTGCCAGCAGCTTAGAGGCTCTTGTGGGTGAGCAGTTCTTC
. TRBJ2-7 . TRBV12-3/TRBV12-4 CASSSLPETVEQYF TGTGCCAGCAGTTCGCTACCCGAGACTGTCGAGCAGTACTTC
. TRBJ2-7 few TRBV12-3/TRBV12-4 CASSIYRDEQYF TGTGCCAGCAGTATATACAGGGACGAGCAGTACTTC
TRBD2 TRBJ2-1 many TRBV7-8 CASSTPTSGAYNEQFF TGTGCCAGCAGCACCCCCACTAGCGGAGCTTACAATGAGCAGTTCTTC
. TRBJ2-5 few TRBV11-2 CASSFGLVQETQYF TGTGCCAGCAGCTTCGGCCTGGTTCAAGAGACCCAGTACTTC
. TRBJ2-5 . TRBV3-1 CASSHRFTGETHYF TGTGCCAGCAGCCATAGATTTACTGGGGAGACCCACTACTTC
. TRBJ1-1 . TRBV7-2 CASSLQSLGAFF TGTGCCAGCAGCTTACAGAGCCTAGGGGCTTTCTTT
. TRBJ2-1 . TRBV27 CASSLIRGYNEQFF TGTGCCAGCAGTTTAATAAGGGGGTACAATGAGCAGTTCTTC
. TRBJ1-4 few TRBV7-6 CASSTSGGMKGYEKLFF TGTGCCAGCAGCACAAGCGGGGGAATGAAAGGTTATGAAAAACTGTTTTTT
. TRBJ2-1 . TRBV10-1 CASSEGLGLARAFF TGCGCCAGCAGTGAAGGGTTGGGGCTAGCGAGAGCGTTCTTC
. TRBJ2-1 . TRBV12-3/TRBV12-4 CASSLRDPNEQFF TGTGCCAGCAGTTTAAGGGACCCCAATGAGCAGTTCTTC
. TRBJ1-1 few TRBV29-1 CSVEEWDTEAFF TGCAGCGTTGAAGAATGGGACACTGAAGCTTTCTTT
. TRBJ2-5 . TRBV19 CASSMGQLETQYF TGTGCCAGTAGTATGGGTCAGTTGGAGACCCAGTACTTC
. TRBJ2-7 few TRBV28 CASSFLAVQEYEQYF TGTGCCAGCAGTTTCTTAGCGGTACAGGAATACGAGCAGTACTTC
. TRBJ1-5 . TRBV4-3 CASSQLGVQPQHF TGCGCCAGCAGCCAACTGGGGGTTCAGCCCCAGCATTTT
. TRBJ2-1 . TRBV3-1 CASSQIMGRSSSYNEQFF TGTGCCAGCAGTCAGATAATGGGACGATCCAGCTCCTACAATGAGCAGTTCTTC
TRBD2 TRBJ2-1 few TRBV7-9 CASSSRERGTYNEQFF TGTGCCAGCAGCTCGCGGGAGAGAGGAACCTACAATGAGCAGTTCTTC
. TRBJ1-5 . TRBV27 CASSSLDQPQHF TGTGCCAGCAGTTCACTAGATCAGCCCCAGCATTTT
. TRBJ1-2 . TRBV12-3/TRBV12-4 CASSLFRRDSYGYTF TGTGCCAGCAGTTTATTCCGTCGGGATAGCTATGGCTACACCTTC
TRBD2 TRBJ2-2 few TRBV4-1 CASSPRVAGINTGELFF TGCGCCAGCAGCCCCCGGGTAGCGGGGATAAACACCGGGGAGCTGTTTTTT
TRBD2 TRBJ2-1 . TRBV6-1 CASSARRTSSYNEQFF TGTGCCAGCAGTGCCCGACGGACTAGCTCCTACAATGAGCAGTTCTTC
. TRBJ1-3 . TRBV20-1 CSASQTGMSGNTIYF TGCAGTGCTTCTCAAACAGGGATGTCTGGAAACACCATATATTTT
. TRBJ1-2 . TRBV29-1 CSVDPTDRYGYTF TGCAGCGTTGATCCCACAGACCGCTACGGCTACACCTTC
. TRBJ1-4 few TRBV24-1 CATSLLDSLATNEKLFF TGTGCCACCAGCCTACTCGACAGCCTAGCAACTAATGAAAAACTGTTTTTT
. TRBJ2-1 few TRBV20-1 CSTRDGLSEQFF TGCAGTACTAGAGATGGACTATCGGAACAGTTCTTC
TRBD2 TRBJ2-1 . TRBV5-1 CASSRLARDGETRYF TGCGCCAGCAGCCGACTAGCGAGGGACGGAGAGACCCGGTACTTC
TRBD2 TRBJ2-3 . TRBV6-5 CANRSGLAGTDTQYF TGTGCCAACAGATCGGGACTAGCGGGCACAGATACGCAGTATTTT
. TRBJ1-2 few TRBV12-3/TRBV12-4 CASSLLIGGYTF TGTGCCAGCAGTCTCTTGATTGGTGGCTACACCTTC
. TRBJ1-1 . TRBV24-1 CATSEFAYRENTEAFF TGTGCCACCAGTGAGTTTGCTTACAGGGAGAACACTGAAGCTTTCTTT
TRBD1 TRBJ1-2 . TRBV7-9 CASSQPSPGQGRVFYGYTF TGTGCCAGCAGCCAGCCCTCCCCGGGACAGGGAAGGGTTTTCTATGGCTACACCTTC
. TRBJ2-1 few TRBV24-1 CATSGLTFVRNEQFF TGTGCCACCAGTGGTTTAACTTTTGTTCGTAATGAGCAGTTCTTC
TRBD2 TRBJ2-5 . TRBV10-3 CAITREAGETQYF TGTGCCATCACCCGGGAGGCAGGAGAGACCCAGTACTTC
. TRBJ1-1 . TRBV5-1 CASSLRPGEVGAFF TGCGCCAGCAGCTTACGTCCAGGGGAAGTAGGAGCTTTCTTT
. TRBJ1-3 . TRBV5-1 CASSLGQVGDTIYF TGCGCCAGCAGCTTGGGACAGGTCGGGGACACCATATATTTT
. TRBJ2-7 . TRBV27 CAARSGSRFDEQYF TGTGCCGCCAGGTCCGGGAGTCGGTTTGACGAGCAGTACTTC
. TRBJ1-2 . TRBV12-3/TRBV12-4 CASTPGPKGYTF TGTGCCAGCACCCCGGGACCCAAGGGCTACACCTTC
TRBD2 TRBJ2-1 . TRBV6-6 CASSNTGTSANEQFF TGTGCCAGCAGTAATACCGGGACTAGTGCCAATGAGCAGTTCTTC
. TRBJ2-7 once TRBV14 CASSPLQVSYEQYF TGTGCCAGCAGCCCGCTACAGGTCTCCTACGAGCAGTACTTC
. TRBJ2-2 . TRBV7-3 CASSARTVTGELFF TGTGCCAGCAGCGCCCGGACAGTTACCGGGGAGCTGTTTTTT
TRBD2 TRBJ2-5 . TRBV6-2/TRBV6-3 CASSYDHQRGGREETQYF TGTGCCAGCAGTTACGATCATCAGCGGGGGGGCCGTGAGGAGACCCAGTACTTC
. TRBJ2-5 . TRBV7-8 CASSSPPGQETQYF TGTGCCAGCAGCTCACCACCAGGCCAAGAGACCCAGTACTTC
TRBD1 TRBJ2-1 few TRBV7-3 CASSLSGDRQQFF TGTGCCAGCAGCCTTTCAGGGGACAGGCAGCAGTTCTTC
. TRBJ2-2 few TRBV20-1 CSATVDSNTGELFF TGCAGTGCTACGGTGGATTCGAACACCGGGGAGCTGTTTTTT
. TRBJ2-5 few TRBV2 CATVKIVETQYF TGTGCCACCGTAAAGATCGTCGAGACCCAGTACTTC
. TRBJ1-5 . TRBV3-1 CASSPGGKQPQHF TGTGCCAGCAGCCCCGGGGGGAAACAGCCCCAGCATTTT
. TRBJ2-1 . TRBV5-1 CASSLGGSSSYNEQFF TGCGCCAGCAGCTTGGGGGGGAGCAGCTCCTACAATGAGCAGTTCTTC
. TRBJ2-3 . TRBV2 CASSRIRDTDTQYF TGTGCCAGCAGTAGAATCCGGGACACAGATACGCAGTATTTT